These T cell receptor beta chains were read from a single sample in a study of post-analysis software for immune sequencing data. TCRdb re-called the PCR reads through MiXCR, storing one row per CDR3 protein. The sample consists of about 810,000 distinct CDR3 sequences, 53% of them appearing once. The sequencing sample was made of blood. These receptors all stem from a girl between 5 and 17 years old with multiple sclerosis. CDR3s include the opening cysteine and the closing phenylalanine or tryptophan. A D gene is named only where the DNA matches it firmly. Size is stated for part of the rows, as once, few or many counts, or as a class when the clone is expanded.

j_call: TRBJ2-5
d_call: TRBD1
v_call: TRBV7-9
clone_size: -
cdr3_aa: CAGQGQETQYF
cdr3_nt: TGTGCCGGACAGGGCCAAGAGACCCAGTACTTC

j_call: TRBJ2-1
d_call: TRBD2
v_call: TRBV6-5
clone_size: -
cdr3_aa: CASSLNRLAGMTQFF
cdr3_nt: TGTGCCAGCAGTTTAAACCGACTAGCGGGGATGACTCAGTTCTTC

j_call: TRBJ2-7
d_call: TRBD1
v_call: TRBV7-9
clone_size: once
cdr3_aa: CASSFYPGGQGVGYEQYF
cdr3_nt: TGTGCCAGCAGCTTCTACCCGGGGGGACAGGGAGTTGGCTACGAGCAGTACTTC

j_call: TRBJ2-1
d_call: -
v_call: TRBV7-3
clone_size: -
cdr3_aa: CASSLGRTQQFF
cdr3_nt: TGTGCCAGCAGCTTGGGACGGACCCAGCAGTTCTTC

j_call: TRBJ1-1
d_call: -
v_call: TRBV5-1
clone_size: -
cdr3_aa: CASSLVGEKLTEAFF
cdr3_nt: TGCGCCAGCAGCTTGGTAGGGGAGAAGCTTACGGAAGCTTTCTTT

j_call: TRBJ2-3
d_call: -
v_call: TRBV5-1
clone_size: few
cdr3_aa: CASSTSGLTDTQYF
cdr3_nt: TGCGCCAGCAGCACGTCGGGCCTCACAGATACGCAGTATTTT

j_call: TRBJ2-7
d_call: -
v_call: TRBV12-5
clone_size: few
cdr3_aa: CASGLPASYEQYF
cdr3_nt: TGTGCTAGTGGTTTGCCTGCTTCCTACGAGCAGTACTTC

j_call: TRBJ2-7
d_call: TRBD2
v_call: TRBV11-2
clone_size: -
cdr3_aa: CASSFRSGRSYEQYF
cdr3_nt: TGTGCCAGCAGCTTCCGTAGCGGGAGATCCTACGAGCAGTACTTC

j_call: TRBJ2-1
d_call: -
v_call: TRBV12-3/TRBV12-4
clone_size: -
cdr3_aa: CASSFRENEQFF
cdr3_nt: TGTGCCAGCAGTTTCAGGGAGAATGAGCAGTTCTTC

j_call: TRBJ2-1
d_call: -
v_call: TRBV20-1
clone_size: -
cdr3_aa: CSFRADNSYNEQFF
cdr3_nt: TGCAGCTTTCGTGCGGACAACTCCTACAATGAGCAGTTCTTC

j_call: TRBJ2-1
d_call: -
v_call: TRBV3-1
clone_size: -
cdr3_aa: CASSQDTSRRNEQFF
cdr3_nt: TGTGCCAGCAGCCAAGATACATCCCGCAGGAATGAGCAGTTCTTC

j_call: TRBJ1-2
d_call: TRBD1
v_call: TRBV4-1
clone_size: -
cdr3_aa: CASSQPGQWGGYTF
cdr3_nt: TGCGCCAGCAGCCAACCGGGACAGTGGGGCGGCTACACCTTC

j_call: TRBJ1-2
d_call: TRBD1
v_call: TRBV20-1
clone_size: -
cdr3_aa: CSARDGQGRYGYTF
cdr3_nt: TGCAGTGCTAGGGACGGACAGGGGCGCTATGGCTACACCTTC

j_call: TRBJ2-4
d_call: TRBD2
v_call: TRBV3-1
clone_size: -
cdr3_aa: CASRQLAGENIQYF
cdr3_nt: TGTGCCAGCAGACAGCTAGCGGGTGAGAACATTCAGTACTTC

j_call: TRBJ1-2
d_call: TRBD1
v_call: TRBV15
clone_size: -
cdr3_aa: CATSRPPPVQGTTFPYGYTF
cdr3_nt: TGTGCCACCAGCAGACCTCCGCCTGTACAGGGGACAACGTTCCCCTATGGCTACACCTTC